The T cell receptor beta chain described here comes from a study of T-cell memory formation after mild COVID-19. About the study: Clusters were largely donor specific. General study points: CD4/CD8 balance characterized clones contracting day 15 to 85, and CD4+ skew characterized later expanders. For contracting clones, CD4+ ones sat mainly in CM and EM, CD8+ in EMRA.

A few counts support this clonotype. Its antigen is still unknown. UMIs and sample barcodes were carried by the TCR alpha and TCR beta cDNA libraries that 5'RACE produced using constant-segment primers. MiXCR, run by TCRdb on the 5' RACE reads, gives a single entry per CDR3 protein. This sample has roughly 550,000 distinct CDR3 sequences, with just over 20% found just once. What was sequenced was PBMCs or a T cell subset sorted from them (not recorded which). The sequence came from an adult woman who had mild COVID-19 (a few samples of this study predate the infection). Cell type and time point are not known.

The CDR3 is CASSYATGGEGLAGGPNTQYF. The CDR3, as DNA: TGTGCCAGCAGTTACGCGACAGGGGGTGAGGGACTAGCGGGAGGGCCAAATACGCAGTATTTT. The rearrangement uses TRBV6-6 and TRBJ2-3, with TRBD2 matching over 16 bases. The CDR3 contains 21 residues. Trimming cost V 2 bases and J 7 bases; bases outside gene matches: 18. CDR1 is MNHNY, CDR2 SVGAGI, per germline (reference sequence).